A single sample is the source of the 5 T cell receptor beta chains below, sequenced in a study of T cells after posttransplantation cyclophosphamide. Produced via immunoSEQ multiplex PCR; TCRdb's table is partial and in-frame only. The sample is made up of roughly 32,000 clones, none counted only once. The specimen sequenced was PBMCs. The receptors here all came from a woman younger than 45 in good health and a related stem cell transplant donor.

This clone was recorded a few times. J is TRBJ2-3 and V is TRBV6-2 or TRBV6-3; D perhaps matches TRBD1 (6 bases). The V end lost 2 bases, the J end lost 5 bases, and 11 bases lay between the germline ends. Germline CDR1 is MNHEY and CDR2 is SVGEGT. The CDR3 is 14 amino acids. CDR3 region: CASSYQGWGDTQYF. In nucleotides, the CDR3 is TGTGCCAGCAGTTACCAGGGGTGGGGAGATACGCAGTATTTT.

This chain connects TRBV20-1 to TRBJ2-7; no clear D. V lost 2 bases, J lost 3 bases, and 5 bases lay in between. The CDR3 totals 11 residues. In germline, CDR1 is DFQATT, CDR2 SNEGSKA (reference sequence). The DNA for the CDR3 is TGCAGTGCTAGATCCGTCTACGAGCAGTACTTC. It encodes CSARSVYEQYF.

This clone has ten or more counts. The rearrangement uses TRBV5-1 and TRBJ1-6; D is perhaps TRBD1 (5 bases). V lost 4 bases, J lost 9 bases, and 17 bases lay in between. The CDR3 has 15 amino acids. The germline V gene has CDR1 SGHRS and CDR2 YFSETQ. CDR3 sequence: CASSPQVIDGSPLHF. CDR3 in DNA: TGCGCCAGCAGCCCACAGGTGATAGACGGTTCACCCCTCCACTTT.

In this sample, this clone turned up many times. The chain joins TRBV24-1 to TRBJ1-6; 9 bases agree with TRBD1. Per the germline V gene, CDR1 is KGHDR and CDR2 is SFDVKD. The CDR3 is made up of 16 amino acids. Trimming cost V 3 bases and J 5 bases; bases outside gene matches: 4. The CDR3 DNA follows: TGTGCCACCAGTGATCAAACAGGGGGCGATAATTCACCCCTCCACTTT. It codes for CATSDQTGGDNSPLHF.

This clone was detected ten times or more. The chain has TRBV28 and TRBJ1-1; 9 positions agree with TRBD1. The germline V gene has CDR1 MDHEN and CDR2 SYDVKM. After removal of 2 bases from V and 14 bases from J, the junction contained 24 bases not matched to a gene. CDR3 length: 18 amino acids. CDR3 loop: CASSLGGTGHVAPIAGFF. The CDR3 region has the DNA TGTGCCAGCAGTTTAGGGGGGACAGGGCACGTGGCGCCGATCGCCGGGTTCTTT.